This T cell receptor (beta chain) derives from a study of cytomegalovirus exposure and HLA in healthy donors. The primer mix had 60 Vbeta and 13 Jbeta primers. Here immunoSEQ multiplex PCR was the method, and the copy in TCRdb shows in-frame clones only, minus some. The sample holds 110,000 to 150,000 clones, 75% to 85% seen once. Trimming took 4 bases from V and 4 from J; bases not matched to a gene: 8. CDR1 and CDR2 from the germline V gene are MGHRA and YSYEKL. The CDR3 loop spans 15 amino acids. Sequencing input: PBMCs. The J gene is TRBJ1-1, the V gene TRBV4-1, with 8 bases that match TRBD1. The receptor comes from a woman aged 18-29 years in good health and CMV-seropositive. The CDR3 spells CASSLHGQGGTEAFF. The CDR3 DNA reads TGCGCCAGCAGCCTCCACGGACAGGGCGGCACTGAAGCTTTCTTT.